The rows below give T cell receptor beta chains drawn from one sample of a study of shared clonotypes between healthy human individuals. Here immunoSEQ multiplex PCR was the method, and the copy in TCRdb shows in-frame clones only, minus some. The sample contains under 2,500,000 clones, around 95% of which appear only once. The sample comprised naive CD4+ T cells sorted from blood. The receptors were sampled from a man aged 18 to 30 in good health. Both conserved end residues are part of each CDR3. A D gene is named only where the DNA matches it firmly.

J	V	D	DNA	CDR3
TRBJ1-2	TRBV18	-	TGTGCCAGCTCTCTCGGACAGACAACTAACTATGGCTACACCTTC	CASSLGQTTNYGYTF
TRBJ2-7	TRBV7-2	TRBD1	TGTGCCAGCAGCTTAGGGGACAGGGCTAGAAACGAGCAGTACTTC	CASSLGDRARNEQYF
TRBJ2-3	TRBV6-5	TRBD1	TGTGCCAGCGGGGCATCCGGGACAGGTCCGAATACGCAGTATTTT	CASGASGTGPNTQYF
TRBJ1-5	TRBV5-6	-	TGTGCCAGCAGCTTGGGACAGAGCAATCAGCCCCAGCATTTT	CASSLGQSNQPQHF
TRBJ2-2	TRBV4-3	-	TGCGCCAGCAGCCAAGATTTCTCCGACACCGGGGAGCTGTTTTTT	CASSQDFSDTGELFF
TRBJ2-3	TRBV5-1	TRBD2	TGCGCCAGCAGCTTGGAGGCGGGGAGGGGAGCCACAGATACGCAGTATTTT	CASSLEAGRGATDTQYF
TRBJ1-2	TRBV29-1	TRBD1	TGCAGCGTTGTTGTTCGTCAAGGGGGCCAGGGCTATGGCTACACCTTC	CSVVVRQGGQGYGYTF
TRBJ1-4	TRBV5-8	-	TGTGCCAGCAGCTTGGAGGGCGCACTTGGGGTTGAAAAACTGTTTTTT	CASSLEGALGVEKLFF
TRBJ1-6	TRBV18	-	TGTGCCAGCTCACCGCGGGTTAGGGACTATAATTCACCCCTCCACTTT	CASSPRVRDYNSPLHF
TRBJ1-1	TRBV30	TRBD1	TGTGCCTGGAGTGTACGACGTCAGGGGGGGAACACTGAAGCTTTCTTT	CAWSVRRQGGNTEAFF
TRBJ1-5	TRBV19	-	TGTGCCAGTAGTTGGGACAGCAATCAGCCCCAGCATTTT	CASSWDSNQPQHF
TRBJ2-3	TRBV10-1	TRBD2	TGCGCCAGCAGCCGGGGACTAGCGATGAGCACAGATACGCAGTATTTT	CASSRGLAMSTDTQYF
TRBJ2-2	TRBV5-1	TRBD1	TGCGCCAGCACCCGGACAGGGGATGGCGGGGAGCTGTTTTTT	CASTRTGDGGELFF
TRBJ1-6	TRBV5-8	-	TGTGCCAGCAGCCGCTGGGGAGGTAGTCTTTCACCCCTCCACTTT	CASSRWGGSLSPLHF
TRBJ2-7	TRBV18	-	TGTGCCAGCTCACCACAGCGGGCCCCCTACGAGCAGTACTTC	CASSPQRAPYEQYF
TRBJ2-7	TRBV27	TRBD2	TGTGCCAGCAGTTTCTCGCTAGCGGGAATCTTCTACGAGCAGTACTTC	CASSFSLAGIFYEQYF
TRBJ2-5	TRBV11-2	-	TGTGCCAGCAGGCATCATCCGGTGCAACAAGAGACCCAGTACTTC	CASRHHPVQQETQYF
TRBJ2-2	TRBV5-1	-	TGCGCCAGCAGTCCCGCTAGCAGTCCCGGGGAGCTGTTTTTT	CASSPASSPGELFF
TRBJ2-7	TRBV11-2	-	TGTGCCAGCAGCTTAGTGTCCAGCTACGAGCAGTACTTC	CASSLVSSYEQYF
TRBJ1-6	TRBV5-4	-	TGTGCCAGCAGCTCCAACCCATTGCGCGGATCACCCCTCCACTTT	CASSSNPLRGSPLHF
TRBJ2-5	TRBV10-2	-	TGCGCCAGCAGTGAGTCGAAGACCCAGTACTTC	CASSESKTQYF
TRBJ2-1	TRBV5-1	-	TGCGCCAGTGGCGTGGGCCCAGGTAGTTTTAATGAGCAGTTCTTC	CASGVGPGSFNEQFF
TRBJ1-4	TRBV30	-	TGTGCCTGGAGTTTGGGGGGCACTAATGAAAAACTGTTTTTT	CAWSLGGTNEKLFF
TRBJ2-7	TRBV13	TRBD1	TGTGCCAGCAGCTTGAACAGGGGGACCTACGAGCAGTACTTC	CASSLNRGTYEQYF
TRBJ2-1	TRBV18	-	TGTGCCAGCTCACCACCCTCTTTGCGAGACAATGAGCAGTTCTTC	CASSPPSLRDNEQFF
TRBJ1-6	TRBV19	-	TGTGCCAGTAGCCCGGGACCTAATAATTCACCCCTCCACTTT	CASSPGPNNSPLHF
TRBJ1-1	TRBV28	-	TGTGCCAGCAGTCTTTGGGTTGGCACTGAAGCTTTCTTT	CASSLWVGTEAFF
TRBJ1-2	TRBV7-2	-	TGTGCCAGCAGCTCCAGGATTCTTTCCTATGGCTACACCTTC	CASSSRILSYGYTF
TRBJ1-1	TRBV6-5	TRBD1	TGTGCCAGCAGCCAGGGGGGGGCTGAAGCTTTCTTT	CASSQGGAEAFF
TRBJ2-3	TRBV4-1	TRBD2	TGCGCCAGCAGCCAAGATGGGACTAGCGGAAGCACAGATACGCAGTATTTT	CASSQDGTSGSTDTQYF
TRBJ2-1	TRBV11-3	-	TGTGCCAGCAGCTTAGGCAGGGGTCCCTACAATGAGCAGTTCTTC	CASSLGRGPYNEQFF
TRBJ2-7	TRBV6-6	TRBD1	TGTGCCAGCAGCCTCTTAGGGACAGGGAGCTACGAGCAGTACTTC	CASSLLGTGSYEQYF
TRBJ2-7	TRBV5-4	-	TGTGCCAGCAGCTTGGCGCTAGCCACTGGCCACGAGCAGTACTTC	CASSLALATGHEQYF
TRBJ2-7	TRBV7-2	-	TGTGCCAGCAGCTTCGGTCGTCTAGGGGGCGAGCAGTACTTC	CASSFGRLGGEQYF
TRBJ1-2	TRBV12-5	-	TGTGCTAGTGGTTTCCAGGGTCCACATGGCTACACCTTC	CASGFQGPHGYTF
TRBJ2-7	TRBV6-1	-	TGTGCCAGCAGTGAATTGAAGGGAACCTACGAGCAGTACTTC	CASSELKGTYEQYF